This T cell receptor beta chain comes out of a study of blood T cells in healthy people across ages. Germline CDR1 is SNHLY and CDR2 is FYNNEI. The CDR3 extends over 15 amino acids. V lost 1 base to trimming and J lost 1 base; unmatched junction nucleotides: 2. RNA extraction gave at least 5 micrograms of total RNA per sample. The second PCR ran 7 to 11 cycles with a sample-barcoded 5' primer and J-beta primers. The template-switch adaptor was a 5' adaptor with 12 random nucleotides. It tagged each cDNA molecule. Using its own MiXCR run on the 5' RACE reads, TCRdb lists one record per CDR3 protein. This sample has about 1,500,000 distinct CDR3 sequences, with approximately 28% found just once. Broader study findings: TCR beta diversity correlated strongly with naive T cell percentage. The study lacked donor CMV status, which possibly confounded expanded clonotype changes.

This clonotype was recorded a few times. Its specificity is unknown. V is TRBV2 and J is TRBJ2-3, with 7 bases that match TRBD1. This TCR came from a woman aged 25 to 39 in good health. The specimen was blood. The CDR3 DNA is TGTGCCAGCAGTGAAGTAGGGGGCGGCACAGATACGCAGTATTTT. Translated: CASSEVGGGTDTQYF. The entire variable domain, with the rest obtained from reference TRBV2 and TRBJ2-3, is as follows: EPEVTQTPSHQVTQMGQEVILRCVPISNHLYFYWYRQILGQKVEFLVSFYNNEISEKSEIFDDQFSVERPDGSNFTLKIRSTKLEDSAMYFCASSEVGGGTDTQYFGPGTRLTVL.